The sequence of this T cell receptor (beta chain) was determined in a study of cytomegalovirus exposure and HLA in healthy donors (dated by TCRdb to the late 2010s). A note on the overall study: According to a later analysis, the 110 or so validation repertoires were produced on the same platform as the 666 repertoires of the first cohort. The study aimed to test whether cataloging public T cell receptors could reveal signatures of past pathogen exposure. A separate validation cohort of about 110 different subjects was used in addition to the approximately 700-subject first cohort. The study combined high-throughput TCR immunosequencing, statistical association of individual TCRs with disease status, and machine learning to predict cytomegalovirus infection status. General study outcomes and caveats: A later analysis lacked HLA typing for the validation cohort, so it scored co-occurrence in that cohort across all 130 or so repertoires. In a later analysis, TCRs clustered in the first cohort were found to also tend to co-occur in the 120 validation repertoires, with 90% to 95% of cluster scores above 0. While some public TCRs were present in many individuals, most TCR sequences turned up only very rarely across donors. A total of 150 or so TCR beta chains were listed by the study as associated with cytomegalovirus. In vitro tests confirmed that three of the cytomegalovirus-associated TCR beta chains recognize cytomegalovirus antigens. The classifier was reported to diagnose cytomegalovirus status with high specificity and sensitivity in both the original and validation cohorts. The authors suggested that the approach could potentially be generalized to other disease states and immunological phenotypes.

Library preparation used the immunoSEQ multiplex PCR assay. The study's own analysis went as follows. To diagnose cytomegalovirus status from the catalog of TCR beta chain sequences, a statistical classification framework was built. Not all clones reach the TCRdb copy of this immuneACCESS table, which keeps in-frame sequences only. Checked studies attribute under half of the gap to unresolved V genes and leave the rest unexplained. D and trimming were read from the DNA, whereas the V and J calls and clone size are those reported in that table. The sample table lists a few hundred thousand clones, around 90% of them with a count of one. Together, the top ten hold 0.35% to 0.45% of the sample. Donors formed part of the validation cohort, which comprised 120 subjects and was distinct from the first cohort of some 700 subjects. There are 14 amino acids in the CDR3, from cysteine to phenylalanine inclusive. Of the read, only the CDR3 DNA is kept; its 42 bases are in frame from base 1. CDR1 and CDR2 (MNHNY, SVGAGI) derive from the germline V gene (reference sequence). The junction carries 12 bases between V and J, which are trimmed by 2 bases and 8 bases respectively.

Concerning this clone: This receptor's antigen is unknown. It has no much larger one-base neighbor in the sample; base qualities were not kept.

This receptor was taken from a woman aged 18-35 years in good health and CMV-seronegative. The rearranged segments are TRBV6-6 and TRBJ1-4; no D gene is confidently identified. The sequenced sample was PBMCs. The CDR3 reads CASSYVGPEEKLFF. The DNA is TGTGCCAGCAGTTACGTGGGCCCCGAGGAAAAACTGTTTTTT.